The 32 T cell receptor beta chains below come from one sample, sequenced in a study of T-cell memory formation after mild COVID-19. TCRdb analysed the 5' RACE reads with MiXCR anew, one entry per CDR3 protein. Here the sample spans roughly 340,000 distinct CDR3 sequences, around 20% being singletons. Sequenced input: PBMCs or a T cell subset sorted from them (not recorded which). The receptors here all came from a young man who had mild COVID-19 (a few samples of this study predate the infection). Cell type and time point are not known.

CDR3 amino acids: CSARDPAGEGTEAFF. CDR3 nucleotide sequence: TGCAGTGCTAGAGATCCGGCGGGGGAGGGGACTGAAGCTTTCTTT. V gene TRBV20-1 combines with J gene TRBJ1-1, with a tentative D call TRBD1 (5 bases). The CDR3 totals 15 residues. The V and J ends lost 0 bases and 5 bases respectively, with 16 bases between them. The germline V gene encodes CDR1 DFQATT and CDR2 SNEGSKA (reference sequence).

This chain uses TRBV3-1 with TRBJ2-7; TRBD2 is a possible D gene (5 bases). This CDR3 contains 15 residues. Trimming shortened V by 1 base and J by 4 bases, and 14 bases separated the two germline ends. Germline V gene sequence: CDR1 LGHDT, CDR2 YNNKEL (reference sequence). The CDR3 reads CASSQVGFRGYEQYF. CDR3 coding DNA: TGTGCCAGCAGCCAAGTAGGATTCCGAGGGTACGAGCAGTACTTC.

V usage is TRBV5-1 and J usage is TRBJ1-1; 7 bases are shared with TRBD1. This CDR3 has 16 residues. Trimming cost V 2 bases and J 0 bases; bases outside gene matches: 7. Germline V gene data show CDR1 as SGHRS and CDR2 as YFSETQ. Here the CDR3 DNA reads TGCGCCAGCAGCTTATCGGACAGGACAATGAACACTGAAGCTTTCTTT. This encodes CASSLSDRTMNTEAFF. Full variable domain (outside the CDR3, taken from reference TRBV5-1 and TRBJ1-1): KAGVTQTPRYLIKTRGQQVTLSCSPISGHRSVSWYQQTPGQGLQFLFEYFSETQRNKGNFPGRFSGRQFSNSRSEMNVSTLELGDSALYLCASSLSDRTMNTEAFFGQGTRLTVV.

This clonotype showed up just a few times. The CDR3: CASSSPGRIGYGYTF. CDR3 sequence (DNA): TGTGCCAGCAGTTCCCCTGGCAGGATTGGTTATGGCTACACCTTC. The chain recombines TRBV27 with TRBJ1-2; unclear D gene. From germline, CDR1 is MNHEY and CDR2 SMNVEV (reference sequence). This CDR3 is built from 15 residues. Between the trimmed V and J ends, which lost 4 bases and 5 bases, there was a span of 17 bases.

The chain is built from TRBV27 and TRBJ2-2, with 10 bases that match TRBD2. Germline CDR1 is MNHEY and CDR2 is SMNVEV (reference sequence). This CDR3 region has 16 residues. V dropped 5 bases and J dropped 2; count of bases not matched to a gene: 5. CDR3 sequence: CASSATSGVNTGELFF. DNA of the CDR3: TGTGCCAGCAGTGCCACTAGCGGGGTTAACACCGGGGAGCTGTTTTTT.

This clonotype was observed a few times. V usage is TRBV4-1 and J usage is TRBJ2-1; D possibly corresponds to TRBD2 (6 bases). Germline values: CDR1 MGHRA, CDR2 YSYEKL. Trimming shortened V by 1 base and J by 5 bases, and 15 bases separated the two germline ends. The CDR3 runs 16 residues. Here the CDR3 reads CASSQVSTRRDNEQFF. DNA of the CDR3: TGCGCCAGCAGCCAAGTTAGTACTAGGAGGGACAATGAGCAGTTCTTC.

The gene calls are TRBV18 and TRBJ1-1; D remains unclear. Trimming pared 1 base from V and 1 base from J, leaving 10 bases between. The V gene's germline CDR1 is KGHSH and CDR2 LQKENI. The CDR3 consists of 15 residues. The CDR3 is CASSPRLPENTEAFF. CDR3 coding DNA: TGTGCCAGCTCACCACGGTTGCCAGAGAACACTGAAGCTTTCTTT. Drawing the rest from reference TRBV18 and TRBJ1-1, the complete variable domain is NAGVMQNPRHLVRRRGQEARLRCSPMKGHSHVYWYRQLPEEGLKFMVYLQKENIIDESGMPKERFSAEFPKEGPSILRIQQVVRGDSAAYFCASSPRLPENTEAFFGQGTRLTVV.

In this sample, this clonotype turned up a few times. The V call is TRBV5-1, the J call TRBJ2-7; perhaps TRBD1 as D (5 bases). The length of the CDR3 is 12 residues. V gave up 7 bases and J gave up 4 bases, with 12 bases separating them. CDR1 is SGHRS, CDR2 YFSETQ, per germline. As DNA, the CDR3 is TGCGCCAGCCAAGATACAGGTTACGAGCAGTACTTC. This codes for CASQDTGYEQYF.

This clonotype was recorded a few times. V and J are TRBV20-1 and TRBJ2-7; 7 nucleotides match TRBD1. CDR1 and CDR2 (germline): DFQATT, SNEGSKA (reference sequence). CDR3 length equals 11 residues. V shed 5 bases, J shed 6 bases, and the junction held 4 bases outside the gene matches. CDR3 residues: CSAGPGGEQYV. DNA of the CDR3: TGCAGTGCTGGTCCAGGGGGCGAGCAGTACGTC.

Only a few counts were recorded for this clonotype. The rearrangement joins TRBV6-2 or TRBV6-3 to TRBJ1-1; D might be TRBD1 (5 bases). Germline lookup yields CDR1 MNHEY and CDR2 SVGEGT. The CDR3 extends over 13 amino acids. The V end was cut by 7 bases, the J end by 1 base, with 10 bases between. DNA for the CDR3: TGTGCCAGCATGGACACGCGGAACACTGAAGCTTTCTTT. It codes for CASMDTRNTEAFF.

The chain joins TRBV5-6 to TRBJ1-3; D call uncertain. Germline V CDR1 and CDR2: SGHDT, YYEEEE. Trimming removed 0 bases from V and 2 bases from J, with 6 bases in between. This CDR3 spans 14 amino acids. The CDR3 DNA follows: TGTGCCAGCAGCTTGGTGCCGACTGGAAACACCATATATTTT. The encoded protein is CASSLVPTGNTIYF.

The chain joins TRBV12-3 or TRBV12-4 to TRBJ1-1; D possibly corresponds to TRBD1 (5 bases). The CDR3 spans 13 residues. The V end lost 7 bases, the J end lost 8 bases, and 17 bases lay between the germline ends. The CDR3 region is CASTRVGPGEAFF. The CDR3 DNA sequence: TGTGCCAGCACCCGGGTGGGGCCAGGGGAAGCTTTCTTT.

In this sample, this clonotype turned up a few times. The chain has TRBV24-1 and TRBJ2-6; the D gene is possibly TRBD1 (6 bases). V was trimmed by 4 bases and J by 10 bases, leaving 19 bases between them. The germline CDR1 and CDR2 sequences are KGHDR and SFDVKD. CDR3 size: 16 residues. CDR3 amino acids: CATSDTGQSPPNVLTF. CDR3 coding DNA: TGTGCCACCAGTGACACGGGACAATCACCGCCTAACGTCCTGACTTTC.

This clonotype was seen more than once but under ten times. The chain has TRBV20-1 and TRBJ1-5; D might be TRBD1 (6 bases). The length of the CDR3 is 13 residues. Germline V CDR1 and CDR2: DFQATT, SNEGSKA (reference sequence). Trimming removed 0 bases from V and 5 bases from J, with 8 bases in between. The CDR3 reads CSARESGDQPQHF. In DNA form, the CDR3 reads TGCAGTGCTAGAGAATCAGGGGATCAGCCCCAGCATTTT.

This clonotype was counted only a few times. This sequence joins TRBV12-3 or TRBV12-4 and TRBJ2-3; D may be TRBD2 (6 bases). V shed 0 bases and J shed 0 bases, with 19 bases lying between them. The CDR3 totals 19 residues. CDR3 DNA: TGTGCCAGCAGTTTAGCGCGGTCGTGGCGGGGTGCTAGCACAGATACGCAGTATTTT. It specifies CASSLARSWRGASTDTQYF.

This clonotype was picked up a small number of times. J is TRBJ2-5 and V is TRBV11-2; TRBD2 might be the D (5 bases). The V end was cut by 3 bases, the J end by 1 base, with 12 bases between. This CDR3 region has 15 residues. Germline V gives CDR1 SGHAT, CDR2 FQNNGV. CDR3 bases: TGTGCCAGCAGCTTGGGCAGTAGCGCCCAAGAGACCCAGTACTTC. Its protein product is CASSLGSSAQETQYF.

The DNA for the CDR3 is TGCGCCAGCAGCTATCCAGGGGGCGGGAACACTGAAGCTTTCTTT. Amino acid sequence: CASSYPGGGNTEAFF. This rearrangement joins TRBV5-1 to TRBJ1-1, with 8 bases that match TRBD1. After removal of 3 bases from V and 1 base from J, the junction contained 5 bases not matched to a gene. The CDR3 extends over 15 amino acids. Germline V gene data show CDR1 as SGHRS and CDR2 as YFSETQ.

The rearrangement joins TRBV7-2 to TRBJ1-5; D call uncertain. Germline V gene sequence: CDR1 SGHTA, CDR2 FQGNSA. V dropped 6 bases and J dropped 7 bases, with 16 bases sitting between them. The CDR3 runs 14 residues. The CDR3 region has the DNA TGTGCCAGCAGGGACCCCCTCGGATGGCAGCCCCAGCATTTT. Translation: CASRDPLGWQPQHF.

The DNA for the CDR3 is TGTGCCAGCAGCTTAATGCCGGCAACTAATGAAAAACTGTTTTTT. This gives the protein CASSLMPATNEKLFF. The chain uses TRBV11-2 and TRBJ1-4; no clear D. V lost 2 bases and J 0 bases, leaving 7 bases between the germline ends. CDR1 is SGHAT, CDR2 FQNNGV, per germline. This CDR3 is 15 amino acids long.

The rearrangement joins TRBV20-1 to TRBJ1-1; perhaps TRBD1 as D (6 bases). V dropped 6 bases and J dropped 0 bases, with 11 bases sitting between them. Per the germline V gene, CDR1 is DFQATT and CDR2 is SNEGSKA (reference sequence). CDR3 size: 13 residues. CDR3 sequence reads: CSARGLLNTEAFF. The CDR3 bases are TGCAGTGCCAGGGGCTTACTGAACACTGAAGCTTTCTTT.

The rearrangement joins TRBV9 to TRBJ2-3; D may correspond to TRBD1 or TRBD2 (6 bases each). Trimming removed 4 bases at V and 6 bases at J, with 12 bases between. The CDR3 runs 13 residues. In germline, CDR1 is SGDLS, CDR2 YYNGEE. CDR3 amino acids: CASSPGAFDTQYF. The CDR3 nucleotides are TGTGCCAGCAGCCCGGGGGCCTTTGATACGCAGTATTTT.

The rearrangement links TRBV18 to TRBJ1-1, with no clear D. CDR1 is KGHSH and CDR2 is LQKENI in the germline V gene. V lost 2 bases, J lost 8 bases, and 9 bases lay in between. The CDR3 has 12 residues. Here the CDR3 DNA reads TGTGCCAGCTCACCAGTGGGATCCGAAGCTTTCTTT. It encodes CASSPVGSEAFF.

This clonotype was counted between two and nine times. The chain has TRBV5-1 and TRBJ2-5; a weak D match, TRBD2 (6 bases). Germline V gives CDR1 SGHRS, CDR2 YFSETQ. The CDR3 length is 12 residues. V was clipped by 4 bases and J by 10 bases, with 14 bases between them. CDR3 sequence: CASSGGSPFQYF. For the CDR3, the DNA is TGCGCCAGCAGCGGGGGGTCCCCCTTCCAGTACTTC.

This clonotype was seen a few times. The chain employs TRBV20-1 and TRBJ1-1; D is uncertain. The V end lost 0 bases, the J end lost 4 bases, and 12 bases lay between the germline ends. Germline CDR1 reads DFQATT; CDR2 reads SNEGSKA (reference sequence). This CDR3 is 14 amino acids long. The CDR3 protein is CSARDLAGGTEAFF. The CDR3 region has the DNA TGCAGTGCTAGAGATCTAGCTGGAGGCACTGAAGCTTTCTTT.

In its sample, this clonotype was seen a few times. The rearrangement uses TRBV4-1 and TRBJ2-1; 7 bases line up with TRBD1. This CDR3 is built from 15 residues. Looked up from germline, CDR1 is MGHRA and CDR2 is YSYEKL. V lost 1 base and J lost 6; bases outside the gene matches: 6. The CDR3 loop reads CASSQAGQPVNEQFF. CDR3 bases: TGCGCCAGCAGCCAAGCGGGACAGCCGGTCAATGAGCAGTTCTTC.

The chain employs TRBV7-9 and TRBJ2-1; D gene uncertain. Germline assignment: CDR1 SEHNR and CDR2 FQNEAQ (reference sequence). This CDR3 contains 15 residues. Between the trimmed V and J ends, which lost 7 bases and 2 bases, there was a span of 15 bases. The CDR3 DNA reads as TGTGCCAGCACGGTGTGGCAGGACCCCTACAATGAGCAGTTCTTC. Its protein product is CASTVWQDPYNEQFF.

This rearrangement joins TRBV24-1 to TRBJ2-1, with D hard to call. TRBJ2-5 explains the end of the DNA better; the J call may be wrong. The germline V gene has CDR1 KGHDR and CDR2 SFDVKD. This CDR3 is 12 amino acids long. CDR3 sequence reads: CATSDFAETQYF. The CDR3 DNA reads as TGTGCCACCAGTGATTTTGCCGAGACCCAGTACTTC.

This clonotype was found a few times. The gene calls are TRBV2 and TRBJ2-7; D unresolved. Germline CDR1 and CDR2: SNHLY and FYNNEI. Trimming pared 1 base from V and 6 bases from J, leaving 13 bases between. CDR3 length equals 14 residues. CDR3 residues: CASSEVTSPREQYV. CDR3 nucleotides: TGTGCCAGCAGTGAAGTGACCTCACCGCGCGAGCAGTACGTC.

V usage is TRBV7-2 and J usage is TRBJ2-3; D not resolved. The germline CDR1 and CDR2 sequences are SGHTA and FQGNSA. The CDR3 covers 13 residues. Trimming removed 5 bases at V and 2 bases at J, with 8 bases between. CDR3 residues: CASSDIPTDTQYF. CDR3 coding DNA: TGTGCCAGCAGCGATATCCCCACAGATACGCAGTATTTT.

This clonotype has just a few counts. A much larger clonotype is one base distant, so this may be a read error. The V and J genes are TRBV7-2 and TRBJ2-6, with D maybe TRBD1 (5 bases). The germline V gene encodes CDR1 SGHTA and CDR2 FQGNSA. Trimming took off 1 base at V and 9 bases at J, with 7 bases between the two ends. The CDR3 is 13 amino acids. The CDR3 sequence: CASSLGQRNVLTF. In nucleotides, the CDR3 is TGTGCCAGCAGCTTAGGACAGCGCAACGTCCTGACTTTC.

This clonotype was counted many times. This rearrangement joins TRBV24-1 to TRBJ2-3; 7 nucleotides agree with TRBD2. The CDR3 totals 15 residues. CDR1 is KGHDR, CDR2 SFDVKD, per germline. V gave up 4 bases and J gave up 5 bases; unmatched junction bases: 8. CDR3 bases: TGTGCCACCAGTGACACGCGGGGGTACGGAGATACGCAGTATTTT. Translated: CATSDTRGYGDTQYF.

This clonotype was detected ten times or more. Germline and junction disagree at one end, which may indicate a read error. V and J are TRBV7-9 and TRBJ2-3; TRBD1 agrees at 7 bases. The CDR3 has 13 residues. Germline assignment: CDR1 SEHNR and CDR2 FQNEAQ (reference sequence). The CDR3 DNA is TGTGCCAGCAGCTTAGGTCGGGACAGTCCTCCCCATTTT. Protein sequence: CASSLGRDSPPHF. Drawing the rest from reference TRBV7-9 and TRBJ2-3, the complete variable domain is DTGVSQNPRHKITKRGQNVTFRCDPISEHNRLYWYRQTLGQGPEFLTYFQNEAQLEKSRLLSDRFSAERPKGSFSTLEIQRTEQGDSAMYLCASSLGRDSPPHFGPGTRLTVL.